This T cell receptor beta chain derives from a study of T cell responses to AZD1222 COVID-19 vaccine. The study's findings and limits: Only a handful of people who got AZD1222 tested seropositive at baseline.

V shed 5 bases and J shed 1 base, with 11 bases lying between them. The CDR3 totals 14 residues. Germline loops: CDR1 SGHVS, CDR2 FQNEAQ. TCRdb's table, derived via immunoSEQ multiplex PCR, lists solely in-frame clones and lacks some. The profile shows 200,000 to 250,000 clones, less than 95% of them singletons. Concerning this clone: The antigen is undetermined.

This sequence was found in an adult who received the MenACWY meningococcal vaccine as a control. The chain recombines TRBV7-8 with TRBJ1-1; perhaps TRBD1 as D (6 bases). Sequences were derived from peripheral blood, sampled 28 days after the second dose of the MenACWY control vaccine. CDR3 residues: CASSTGHSNTEAFF. CDR3 nucleotide sequence: TGTGCCAGCAGCACGGGACACTCGAACACTGAAGCTTTCTTT.